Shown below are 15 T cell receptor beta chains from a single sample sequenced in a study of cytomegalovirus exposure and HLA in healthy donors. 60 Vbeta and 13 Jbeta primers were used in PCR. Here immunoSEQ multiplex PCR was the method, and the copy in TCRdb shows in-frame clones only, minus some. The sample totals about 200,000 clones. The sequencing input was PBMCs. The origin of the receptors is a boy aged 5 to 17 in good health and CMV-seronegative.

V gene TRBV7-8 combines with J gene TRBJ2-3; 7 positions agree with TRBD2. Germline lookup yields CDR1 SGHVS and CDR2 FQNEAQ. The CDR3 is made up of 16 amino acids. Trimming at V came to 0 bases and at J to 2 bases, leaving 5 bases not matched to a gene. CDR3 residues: CASSLAGLGVTDTQYF. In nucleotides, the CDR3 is TGTGCCAGCAGCTTAGCCGGACTAGGAGTCACAGATACGCAGTATTTT.

The CDR3 coding sequence is TGCGCCAGCAGCTTGGGGCAGGGTAGGTGGGAGCAGTACTTC. It encodes CASSLGQGRWEQYF. The chain couples TRBV5-1 to TRBJ2-7, with D possibly TRBD1 on 5 matching bases. Germline CDR1 and CDR2: SGHRS and YFSETQ. The CDR3 covers 14 residues. Trimming took off 0 bases at V and 7 bases at J, with 14 bases between the two ends.

Here the CDR3 DNA reads TGTGCCAGCAGCGTAGCAGTGACCGGGGAGCTGTTTTTT. This translates into CASSVAVTGELFF. The chain links TRBV9 to TRBJ2-2; no firm D call. CDR1 is SGDLS and CDR2 is YYNGEE in the germline V gene. The CDR3 is 13 residues long. Trimming cost V 0 bases and J 5 bases, with 5 bases left between them.

CDR3 DNA: TGTGCCAGTGGGAGCGGGGAAGTCAATCAGCCCCAGCATTTT. Its protein product is CASGSGEVNQPQHF. The chain is built from TRBV9 and TRBJ1-5; D ambiguous. CDR1 SGDLS and CDR2 YYNGEE come from the germline V gene. The V end was cut by 8 bases, the J end by 3 bases, with 15 bases between. The CDR3 sequence is 14 residues long.

The DNA of the CDR3 is TGTGCCAGCAGTGTCGGCGGGGGGGGGTTTTACAATGAGCAGTTCTTC. As protein: CASSVGGGGFYNEQFF. The V and J genes are TRBV2 and TRBJ2-1, with 9 bases lining up with TRBD2. This CDR3 contains 16 residues. Trimming at V came to 4 bases and at J to 4 bases, leaving 8 bases not matched to a gene. Looked up from germline, CDR1 is SNHLY and CDR2 is FYNNEI.

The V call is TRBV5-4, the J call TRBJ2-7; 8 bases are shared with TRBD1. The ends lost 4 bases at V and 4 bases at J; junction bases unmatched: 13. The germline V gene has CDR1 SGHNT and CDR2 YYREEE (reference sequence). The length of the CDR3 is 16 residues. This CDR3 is CASSTKSGQGGYEQYF. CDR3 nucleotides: TGTGCCAGCAGCACCAAAAGTGGACAGGGTGGGTACGAGCAGTACTTC.

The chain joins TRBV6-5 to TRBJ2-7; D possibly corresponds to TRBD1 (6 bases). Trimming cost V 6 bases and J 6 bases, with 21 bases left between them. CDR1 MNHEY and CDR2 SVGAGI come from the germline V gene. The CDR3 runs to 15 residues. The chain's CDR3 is CASRTSLGGFVEQYF. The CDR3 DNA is TGTGCCAGCAGGACGTCCTTAGGGGGTTTCGTCGAGCAGTACTTC.

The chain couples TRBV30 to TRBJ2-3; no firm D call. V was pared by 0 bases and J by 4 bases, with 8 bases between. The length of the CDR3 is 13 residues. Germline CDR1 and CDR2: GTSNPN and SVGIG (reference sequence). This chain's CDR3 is CAWSVLSPDTQYF. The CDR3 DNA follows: TGTGCCTGGAGTGTACTTAGCCCAGATACGCAGTATTTT.

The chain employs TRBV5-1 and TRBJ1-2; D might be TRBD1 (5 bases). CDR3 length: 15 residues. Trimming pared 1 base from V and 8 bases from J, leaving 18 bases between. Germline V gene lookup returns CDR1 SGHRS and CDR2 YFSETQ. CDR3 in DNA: TGCGCCAGCAGCTTGCGGACATCCTCCCAGGGCGGCTACACCTTC. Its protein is CASSLRTSSQGGYTF. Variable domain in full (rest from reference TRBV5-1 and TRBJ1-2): KAGVTQTPRYLIKTRGQQVTLSCSPISGHRSVSWYQQTPGQGLQFLFEYFSETQRNKGNFPGRFSGRQFSNSRSEMNVSTLELGDSALYLCASSLRTSSQGGYTFGSGTRLTVV.

The CDR3 protein is CASSIQGHEQFF. The CDR3 DNA sequence: TGTGCCAGCAGCATACAGGGCCATGAGCAGTTCTTC. The V gene is TRBV9, the J gene TRBJ2-1; maybe TRBD1 (6 bases). V was shortened by 4 bases and J by 8 bases, with 10 bases between the two germline ends. This CDR3 has 12 residues. Germline V lookup: CDR1 SGDLS, CDR2 YYNGEE. The entire variable domain, with the rest obtained from reference TRBV9 and TRBJ2-1, is as follows: DSGVTQTPKHLITATGQRVTLRCSPRSGDLSVYWYQQSLDQGLQFLIQYYNGEERAKGNILERFSAQQFPDLHSELNLSSLELGDSALYFCASSIQGHEQFFGPGTRLTVL.

CDR3 region: CASSPLGTAYEQYF. The DNA for the CDR3 is TGTGCCAGCAGTCCGTTAGGGACAGCCTACGAGCAGTACTTC. V and J are TRBV27 and TRBJ2-7, with 7 bases lining up with TRBD1. The CDR3 sequence is 14 residues long. Germline V gene lookup returns CDR1 MNHEY and CDR2 SMNVEV (reference sequence). V was pared by 5 bases and J by 2 bases, with 6 bases of the junction left unmatched.

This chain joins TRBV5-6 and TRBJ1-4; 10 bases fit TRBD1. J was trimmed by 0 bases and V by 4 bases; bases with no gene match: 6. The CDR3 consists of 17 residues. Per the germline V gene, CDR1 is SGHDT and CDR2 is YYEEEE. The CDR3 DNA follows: TGTGCCAGCAGCGGCCCGGACAGGGGGTCAACTAATGAAAAACTGTTTTTT. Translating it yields CASSGPDRGSTNEKLFF. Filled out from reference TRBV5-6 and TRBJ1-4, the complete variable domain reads DAGVTQSPTHLIKTRGQQVTLRCSPKSGHDTVSWYQQALGQGPQFIFQYYEEEERQRGNFPDRFSGHQFPNYSSELNVNALLLGDSALYLCASSGPDRGSTNEKLFFGSGTQLSVL.

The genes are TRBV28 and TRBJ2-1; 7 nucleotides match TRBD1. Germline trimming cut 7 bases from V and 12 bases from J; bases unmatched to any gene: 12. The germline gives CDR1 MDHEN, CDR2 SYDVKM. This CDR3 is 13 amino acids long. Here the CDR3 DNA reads TGTGCCAGCACAGGGGGAAGGCTTAAAGGGCAGTTCTTC. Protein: CASTGGRLKGQFF.

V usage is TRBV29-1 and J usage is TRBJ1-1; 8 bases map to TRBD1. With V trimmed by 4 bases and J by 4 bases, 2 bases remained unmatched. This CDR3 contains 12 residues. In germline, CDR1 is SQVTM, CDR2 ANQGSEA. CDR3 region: CSVGQGTTEAFF. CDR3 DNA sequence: TGCAGCGTTGGACAGGGGACCACTGAAGCTTTCTTT.

CDR3 sequence reads: CASRLFGGVAYNEQFF. The CDR3 nucleotides are TGTGCCAGCAGACTTTTCGGGGGGGTCGCCTACAATGAGCAGTTCTTC. This rearrangement joins TRBV27 to TRBJ2-1; TRBD2 agrees at 8 bases. CDR1 MNHEY and CDR2 SMNVEV come from the germline V gene (reference sequence). J gave up 2 bases and V 6 bases, and 9 bases lay outside the gene matches. CDR3 length equals 16 residues.